This T cell receptor beta chain was documented in a study of blood T cell repertoires in COVID-19 (dated by TCRdb to 2018 to 2020). Concerning the study at large: Samples from collaborators originated in the United States, Italy and Spain and spanned both the acute and convalescent phases of COVID-19. The material from the prospective study consisted of cDNA or gDNA derived from T cells, B-cell-depleted T cells, or PBMCs. The dataset comprised deeply sampled blood TCRbeta repertoires from subjects exposed to, actively infected with, or recovered from COVID-19. The repertoires were released in a freely available public database meant as a resource for research on the immune response to SARS-CoV-2. The samples were drawn from the first 160 participants of the ongoing ImmuneRACE study and from over 950 subjects provided by 6 global collaborators. A de-identified subject ID, COVID-19 status, age in years and sex were almost always included in the sample metadata. HLA class I and class II types, where available, came from metadata supplied by the sample provider rather than from assay-based typing.

TCRbeta CDR3 regions were amplified from genomic DNA using the immunoSEQ Assay, a bias-controlled multiplex PCR. The authors processed their data as follows. The number of nucleated cells in each sample was estimated by amplification of reference gene primers within the assay. To quantify the absolute abundance of each unique TCRbeta CDR3 rearrangement, sequence reads were collapsed and filtered. For each sample, productive Simpson clonality was calculated as the square root of Simpson's diversity index across productive rearrangements. TCRdb re-hosts the immuneACCESS table, in-frame sequences only. Its copies lack some clones; in the studies checked, an unresolved V gene accounts for under half of them, and the cause for the rest is not known. V, J and clone size are taken as reported in that table, and D and trimming were inferred from the DNA itself. Recorded for this sample are some 210,000 clones; 81% of them occurred a single time. The ten biggest clones cover just under 9% of the sample.

Reading from cysteine to phenylalanine, the CDR3 counts 15 amino acids. Kept here is only the CDR3 DNA, which spans 45 bases and is read in frame from base 1. The germline V gene sets CDR1 to LGHNT and CDR2 to FRNRAP. The V and J ends are trimmed by 6 bases and 5 bases, leaving 19 bases between them. With regard to this clone: Its antigen is unknown. No much larger clonotype is one base removed from it; base qualities were not supplied.

The full study reports these points: How much clinical and demographic metadata was included differed by source and by participant, and the metadata was provided uncurated.

In the prospective study, participants were roughly 18 to 90 years old, resided in 25 or so geographic areas of the United States, and were enrolled through a virtual design. In the prospective study, cohorts were assigned on the basis of participant-reported clinical history obtained from a screening survey and a study questionnaire. Mobile phlebotomists in the prospective study collected whole blood, serum and a nasopharyngeal or oropharyngeal swab from every participant. Additional blood draws and questionnaires over a 2-month period could optionally be provided by prospective study participants. Before DNA extraction, blood samples from the prospective study were shipped at room temperature or frozen.

The chain employs TRBV12-5 and TRBJ1-1; the D segment cannot be called with confidence. This sequence was found in a woman aged 45-59 years with acute COVID-19. Sequencing used PBMCs or T cells enriched from blood (not recorded which). The CDR3 sequence is CASGAGDARVTEAFF. The sequenced DNA: TGTGCTAGTGGCGCCGGGGATGCGCGGGTAACTGAAGCTTTCTTT.